What follows are 21 T cell receptor beta chains derived from one specimen sequenced in a study of T-cell memory formation after mild COVID-19. TCRdb independently ran MiXCR on the 5' RACE reads; one entry per CDR3 protein. The sample consists of fewer than 90,000 distinct CDR3 sequences, more than 10% of them appearing once. Sequencing used PBMCs or a T cell subset sorted from them (not recorded which). These TCRs come from a man aged 18 to 30 who had mild COVID-19 (a few samples of this study predate the infection). Cell type and time point are not known.

CDR3 in amino acids: CASTFGGAETQYF. CDR3 nucleotide sequence: TGTGCCAGCACGTTCGGGGGAGCGGAGACCCAGTACTTC. The rearrangement uses TRBV27 and TRBJ2-5; maybe TRBD2 (6 bases). Germline V lookup: CDR1 MNHEY, CDR2 SMNVEV (reference sequence). Trimming removed 7 bases from V and 5 bases from J, with 14 bases in between. The CDR3 runs 13 residues.

This clonotype was detected a few times. This chain links TRBV14 with TRBJ1-1; no firm D call. The V and J ends lost 6 bases and 0 bases respectively, with 14 bases between them. The CDR3 sequence is 15 residues long. The germline V gene has CDR1 SGHDN and CDR2 FVKESK. The CDR3 here is CASRRTANMNTEAFF. The CDR3 DNA follows: TGTGCCAGCAGAAGGACGGCGAACATGAACACTGAAGCTTTCTTT.

This clonotype was observed a handful of times. This sequence joins TRBV6-2 or TRBV6-3 and TRBJ2-2; D is undetermined. CDR1 is MNHEY, CDR2 SVGEGT, per germline. The CDR3 totals 16 residues. V gave up 3 bases and J gave up 2 bases, with 13 bases separating them. CDR3 nucleotides: TGTGCCAGCAGTTATTACACAGCTCCCAACACCGGGGAGCTGTTTTTT. Protein product: CASSYYTAPNTGELFF.

The rearrangement links TRBV6-5 to TRBJ2-2; D is unclear. This CDR3 comprises 14 residues. Germline loops: CDR1 MNHEY, CDR2 SVGAGI. V lost 0 bases, J lost 6 bases, and 8 bases lay in between. The CDR3 sequence is CASSYSPKAGELFF. The CDR3 DNA reads TGTGCCAGCAGTTACTCCCCGAAGGCCGGGGAGCTGTTTTTT.

This clonotype has a handful of counts. This chain links TRBV12-3 or TRBV12-4 with TRBJ1-1, with unresolved D. Trimming pared 8 bases from V and 6 bases from J, leaving 13 bases between. CDR3 length: 12 amino acids. CDR3 DNA sequence: TGTGCCAGCCGCCCGGAGAGTCCTGAAGCTTTCTTT. This translates into CASRPESPEAFF.

The rearrangement uses TRBV12-3 or TRBV12-4 and TRBJ1-2, with a tentative D call TRBD1 (6 bases). The CDR3 loop spans 13 amino acids. Trimming pared 2 bases from V and 4 bases from J, leaving 8 bases between. CDR3 sequence: CASSLRQAYGYTF. CDR3 nucleotides: TGTGCCAGCAGTTTAAGACAGGCCTATGGCTACACCTTC.

The chain employs TRBV29-1 and TRBJ2-5; D not certain. The length of the CDR3 is 14 residues. Germline values: CDR1 SQVTM, CDR2 ANQGSEA. V was clipped by 4 bases and J by 2 bases, with 14 bases between them. In nucleotides, the CDR3 is TGCAGCGTTGTCCGTGTGAACCTACAAGAGACCCAGTACTTC. Amino acid sequence: CSVVRVNLQETQYF.

The rearrangement joins TRBV7-6 to TRBJ2-5; 10 bases line up with TRBD1. V was pared by 4 bases and J by 5 bases, with 7 bases of the junction left unmatched. This CDR3 comprises 15 residues. Germline CDR1 reads SGHVS; CDR2 reads FNYEAQ. In nucleotides, the CDR3 is TGTGCCAGCAGCTCAAGACAGGGGGCCGGGGAGACCCAGTACTTC. Its translation is CASSSRQGAGETQYF.

This chain uses TRBV7-9 with TRBJ1-1; possibly TRBD1 for D (6 bases). CDR3 length equals 15 residues. Trimming shortened V by 5 bases and J by 6 bases, and 19 bases separated the two germline ends. Germline loops: CDR1 SEHNR, CDR2 FQNEAQ (reference sequence). CDR3 protein: CASSPPGGAHPEAFF. The DNA of the CDR3 is TGTGCCAGCAGCCCGCCGGGGGGGGCGCACCCTGAAGCTTTCTTT.

The chain recombines TRBV6-4 with TRBJ2-3; 8 positions agree with TRBD2. The CDR3 extends over 16 amino acids. Germline CDR1 MRHNA, CDR2 SNTAGT. The V and J ends lost 3 bases and 2 bases, in that order; junction bases with no gene match: 7. This CDR3 reads CASSEAGGKHTDTQYF. The CDR3 bases are TGTGCCAGCAGTGAGGCGGGGGGAAAACACACAGATACGCAGTATTTT.

The rearrangement links TRBV5-5 to TRBJ1-5; D is perhaps TRBD1 (5 bases). The CDR3 has 15 amino acids. V shed 4 bases and J shed 0 bases, with 11 bases lying between them. Per the germline V gene, CDR1 is SGHKS and CDR2 is YYEKEE (reference sequence). CDR3 region: CASSGDGNSNQPQHF. CDR3 nucleotides: TGTGCCAGCAGCGGGGACGGCAATAGCAATCAGCCCCAGCATTTT.

This clonotype was seen a handful of times. The chain couples TRBV5-5 to TRBJ2-7, with D unresolved. Trimming took 1 base from V and 6 from J, leaving 11 bases between them. This CDR3 is 13 amino acids long. Germline V CDR1 and CDR2: SGHKS, YYEKEE (reference sequence). Here the CDR3 DNA reads TGTGCCAGCAGCTTGCGCCCGACACGCGAGCAGTACTTC. It codes for CASSLRPTREQYF.

The chain uses TRBV27 and TRBJ1-1; 7 bases agree with TRBD1. Germline V gives CDR1 MNHEY, CDR2 SMNVEV (reference sequence). Trimming removed 5 bases from V and 1 base from J; junction bases left unmatched: 4. The CDR3 is 14 amino acids. DNA for the CDR3: TGTGCCAGCAGTGCGACAGGGCCGAACACTGAAGCTTTCTTT. It specifies CASSATGPNTEAFF.

This chain uses TRBV4-1 with TRBJ1-1, with D possibly being TRBD1 (5 bases). V lost 1 base and J 4 bases, leaving 19 bases between the germline ends. Germline V gene data show CDR1 as MGHRA and CDR2 as YSYEKL. The CDR3 loop spans 17 amino acids. The CDR3 DNA follows: TGCGCCAGCAGCCAAGTATTCTCAATGCTGGGGGGCACTGAAGCTTTCTTT. It translates to CASSQVFSMLGGTEAFF.

The chain carries TRBV27 and TRBJ2-2; tentatively, D is TRBD2 (5 bases). The V gene lost 4 bases and the J gene lost 6 bases, with 12 bases spanning the gap. Germline lookup yields CDR1 MNHEY and CDR2 SMNVEV (reference sequence). This CDR3 spans 14 amino acids. DNA for the CDR3: TGTGCCAGCAGTTACGAGGGCGCGTCCGGGGAGCTGTTTTTT. Translation: CASSYEGASGELFF.

J is TRBJ2-2 and V is TRBV27; D not resolved. In germline, CDR1 is MNHEY, CDR2 SMNVEV (reference sequence). The CDR3 has 14 amino acids. V lost 3 bases, J lost 6 bases, and 11 bases lay in between. The CDR3 DNA is TGTGCCAGCAGTTTCTCCGCCGTGTCCGGGGAGCTGTTTTTT. Translation gives CASSFSAVSGELFF.

This clonotype turned up a few times. The gene calls are TRBV5-1 and TRBJ2-3; tentatively, D is TRBD1 (6 bases). Germline V CDR1 and CDR2: SGHRS, YFSETQ. Trimming took off 2 bases at V and 0 bases at J, with 13 bases between the two ends. The CDR3 is made up of 16 amino acids. The CDR3 bases are TGCGCCAGCAGCTTAAACAGGGTGACTAGCACAGATACGCAGTATTTT. Translating it yields CASSLNRVTSTDTQYF.

This clonotype was counted between two and nine times. The rearrangement links TRBV2 to TRBJ1-2; no firm D call. The CDR3 sequence is 13 residues long. Germline V CDR1 and CDR2: SNHLY, FYNNEI. With 3 bases removed from V and 4 bases from J, the gap between germline ends came to 9 bases. CDR3 region: CASSDGPGYGYTF. Written as DNA, the CDR3 is TGTGCCAGCAGTGACGGGCCCGGCTATGGCTACACCTTC.

There are a few counts of this clonotype. Since a much larger clone is just one base distant, this may be a read error. V and J are TRBV12-3 or TRBV12-4 and TRBJ1-1; D uncertain. V lost 3 bases, J lost 2 bases, and 4 bases lay in between. CDR3 length: 12 residues. This CDR3 reads CASSFRNTEAFF. The CDR3 region has the DNA TGTGCCAGCAGTTTCAGAAACACTGAAGCTTTCTTT.

This chain connects TRBV12-3 or TRBV12-4 to TRBJ2-1, with D possibly matching TRBD1 (5 bases). V dropped 4 bases and J dropped 10 bases, with 8 bases sitting between them. The CDR3 spans 11 residues. CDR3 residues: CASSSGPEQFF. The CDR3 DNA sequence: TGTGCCAGCAGTTCAGGGCCAGAGCAGTTCTTC.

The chain is built from TRBV14 and TRBJ2-5, with TRBD2 identical over 8 bases. The CDR3 sequence is 16 residues long. The ends lost 3 bases at V and 1 base at J; junction bases unmatched: 7. Germline CDR1 SGHDN, CDR2 FVKESK. The CDR3 loop reads CASSHGEGLVQETQYF. As DNA, the CDR3 is TGTGCCAGCAGCCACGGAGAGGGACTAGTCCAAGAGACCCAGTACTTC.